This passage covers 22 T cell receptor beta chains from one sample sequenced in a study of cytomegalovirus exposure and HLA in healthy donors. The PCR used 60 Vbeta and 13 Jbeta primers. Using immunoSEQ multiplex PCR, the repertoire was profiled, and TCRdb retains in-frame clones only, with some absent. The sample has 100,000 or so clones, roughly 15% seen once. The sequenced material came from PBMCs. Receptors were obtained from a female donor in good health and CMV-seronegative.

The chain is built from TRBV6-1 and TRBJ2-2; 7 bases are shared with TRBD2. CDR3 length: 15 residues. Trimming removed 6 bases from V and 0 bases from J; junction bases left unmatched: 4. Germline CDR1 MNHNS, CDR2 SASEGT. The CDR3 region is CASSRTRSNTGELFF. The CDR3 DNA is TGTGCCAGCAGCCGGACTAGATCGAACACCGGGGAGCTGTTTTTT.

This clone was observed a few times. CDR3 region: CASSPNRGYNSPLHF. CDR3 sequence (DNA): TGTGCCAGCAGCCCTAACAGGGGATATAATTCACCCCTCCACTTT. The chain links TRBV7-2 to TRBJ1-6; 7 bases are shared with TRBD1. After removal of 5 bases from V and 4 bases from J, the junction contained 5 bases not matched to a gene. The CDR3 runs to 15 residues. Germline lookup yields CDR1 SGHTA and CDR2 FQGNSA.

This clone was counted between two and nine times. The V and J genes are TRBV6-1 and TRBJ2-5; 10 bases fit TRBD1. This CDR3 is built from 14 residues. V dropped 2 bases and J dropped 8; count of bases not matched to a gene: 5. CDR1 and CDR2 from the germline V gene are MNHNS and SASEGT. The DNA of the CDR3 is TGTGCCAGCAGTGAAAGACAGGGGGCGGGAACCCAGTACTTC. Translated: CASSERQGAGTQYF.

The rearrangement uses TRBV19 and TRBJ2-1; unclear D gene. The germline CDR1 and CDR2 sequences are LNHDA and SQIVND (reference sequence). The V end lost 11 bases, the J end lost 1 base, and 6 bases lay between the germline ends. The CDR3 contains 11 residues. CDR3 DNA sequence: TGTGCCGGCGGTTCCTACAATGAGCAGTTCTTC. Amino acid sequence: CAGGSYNEQFF.

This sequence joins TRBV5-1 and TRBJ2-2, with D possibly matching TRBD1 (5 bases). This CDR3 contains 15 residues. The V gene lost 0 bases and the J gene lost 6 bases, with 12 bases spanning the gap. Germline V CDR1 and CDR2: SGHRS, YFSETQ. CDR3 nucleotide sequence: TGCGCCAGCAGCTTGGCTGCAGGGTGGTCCGGGGAGCTGTTTTTT. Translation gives CASSLAAGWSGELFF.

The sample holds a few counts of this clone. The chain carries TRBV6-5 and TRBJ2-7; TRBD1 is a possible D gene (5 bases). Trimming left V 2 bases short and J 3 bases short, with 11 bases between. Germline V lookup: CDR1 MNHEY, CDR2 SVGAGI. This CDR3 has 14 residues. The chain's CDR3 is CASSYQGRNYEQYF. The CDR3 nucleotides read TGTGCCAGCAGTTACCAGGGAAGGAACTACGAGCAGTACTTC.

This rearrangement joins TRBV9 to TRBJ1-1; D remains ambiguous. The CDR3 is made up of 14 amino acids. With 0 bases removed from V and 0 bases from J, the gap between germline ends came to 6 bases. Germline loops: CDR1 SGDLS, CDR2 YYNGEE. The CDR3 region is CASSVGGMNTEAFF. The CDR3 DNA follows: TGTGCCAGCAGCGTAGGCGGGATGAACACTGAAGCTTTCTTT.

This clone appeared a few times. CDR3: CASRGQGANEKLFF. DNA for the CDR3: TGTGCCAGCAGGGGACAGGGGGCAAATGAAAAACTGTTTTTT. The genes are TRBV6-1 and TRBJ1-4; 12 bases are a match to TRBD1. The CDR3 is 14 residues long. Germline CDR1 MNHNS, CDR2 SASEGT. V lost 6 bases, J lost 5 bases, and 1 base stayed unmatched.

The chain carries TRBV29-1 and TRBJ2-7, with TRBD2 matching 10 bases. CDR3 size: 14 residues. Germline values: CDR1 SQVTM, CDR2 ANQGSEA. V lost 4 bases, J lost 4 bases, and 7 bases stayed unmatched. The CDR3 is CSVVPSGRSYEQYF. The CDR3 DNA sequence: TGCAGCGTTGTGCCTAGCGGGAGATCTTACGAGCAGTACTTC.

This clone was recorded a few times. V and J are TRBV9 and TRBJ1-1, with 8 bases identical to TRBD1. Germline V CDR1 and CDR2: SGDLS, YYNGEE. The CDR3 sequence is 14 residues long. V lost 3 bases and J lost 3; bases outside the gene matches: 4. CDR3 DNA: TGTGCCAGCAGCGCGACAGGGGTTGACACTGAAGCTTTCTTT. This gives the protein CASSATGVDTEAFF.

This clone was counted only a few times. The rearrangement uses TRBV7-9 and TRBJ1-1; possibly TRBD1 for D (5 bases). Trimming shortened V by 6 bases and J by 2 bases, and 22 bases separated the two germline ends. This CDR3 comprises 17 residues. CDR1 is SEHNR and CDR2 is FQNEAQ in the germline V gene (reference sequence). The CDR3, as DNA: TGTGCCAGCAGGAAATCCCAAGCTCTGGGGCCTAACACTGAAGCTTTCTTT. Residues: CASRKSQALGPNTEAFF.

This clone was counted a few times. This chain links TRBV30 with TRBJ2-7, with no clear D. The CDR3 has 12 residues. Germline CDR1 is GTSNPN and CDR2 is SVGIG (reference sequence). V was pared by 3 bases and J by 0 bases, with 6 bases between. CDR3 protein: CAWRLSSYEQYF. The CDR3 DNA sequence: TGTGCCTGGAGGCTGAGCTCCTACGAGCAGTACTTC.

The CDR3 region is CASSVDGISNQPQHF. The DNA of the CDR3 is TGTGCCAGCAGCGTAGACGGGATAAGCAATCAGCCCCAGCATTTT. The chain couples TRBV9 to TRBJ1-5; D not certain. The CDR3 has 15 amino acids. CDR1 SGDLS and CDR2 YYNGEE come from the germline V gene. V lost 0 bases, J lost 1 base, and 8 bases lay in between.

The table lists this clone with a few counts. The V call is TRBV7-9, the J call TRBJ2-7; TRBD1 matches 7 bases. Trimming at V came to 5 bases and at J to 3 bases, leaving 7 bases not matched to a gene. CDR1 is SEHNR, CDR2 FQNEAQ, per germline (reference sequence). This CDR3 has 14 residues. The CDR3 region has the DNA TGTGCCAGCAGCGACCGGGACAGAGTCTACGAGCAGTACTTC. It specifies CASSDRDRVYEQYF.

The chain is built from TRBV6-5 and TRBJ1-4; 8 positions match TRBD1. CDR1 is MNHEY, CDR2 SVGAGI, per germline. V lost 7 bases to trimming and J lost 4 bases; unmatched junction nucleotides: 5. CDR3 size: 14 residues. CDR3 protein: CASKVTGDNEKLFF. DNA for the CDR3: TGTGCCAGCAAGGTGACAGGGGATAATGAAAAACTGTTTTTT.

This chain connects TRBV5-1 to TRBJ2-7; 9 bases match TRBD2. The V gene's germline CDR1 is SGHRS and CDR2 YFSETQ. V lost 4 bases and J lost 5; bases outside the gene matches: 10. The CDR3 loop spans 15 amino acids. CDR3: CASSAERGESHEQYF. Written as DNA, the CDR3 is TGCGCCAGCAGCGCCGAGCGGGGGGAGTCCCACGAGCAGTACTTC.

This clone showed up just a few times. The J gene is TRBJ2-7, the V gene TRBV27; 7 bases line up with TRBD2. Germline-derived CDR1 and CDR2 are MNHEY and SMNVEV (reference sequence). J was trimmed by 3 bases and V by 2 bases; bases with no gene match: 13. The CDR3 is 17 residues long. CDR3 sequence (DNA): TGTGCCAGCAGTTTAGGGGTCGTGGAGCGGGGCTACTACGAGCAGTACTTC. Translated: CASSLGVVERGYYEQYF.

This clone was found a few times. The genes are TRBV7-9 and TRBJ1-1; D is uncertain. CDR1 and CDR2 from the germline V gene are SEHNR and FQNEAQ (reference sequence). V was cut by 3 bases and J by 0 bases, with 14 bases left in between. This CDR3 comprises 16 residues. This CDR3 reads CASSFLPVALNTEAFF. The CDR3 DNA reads TGTGCCAGCAGCTTTCTTCCAGTTGCCCTGAACACTGAAGCTTTCTTT.

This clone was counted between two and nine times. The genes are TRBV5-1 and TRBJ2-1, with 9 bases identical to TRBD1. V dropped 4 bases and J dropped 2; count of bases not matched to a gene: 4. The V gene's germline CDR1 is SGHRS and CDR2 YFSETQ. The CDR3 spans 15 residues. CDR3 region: CASSPGQGTYNEQFF. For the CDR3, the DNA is TGCGCCAGCAGCCCGGGACAGGGAACCTACAATGAGCAGTTCTTC. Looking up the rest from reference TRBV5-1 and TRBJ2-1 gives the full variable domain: KAGVTQTPRYLIKTRGQQVTLSCSPISGHRSVSWYQQTPGQGLQFLFEYFSETQRNKGNFPGRFSGRQFSNSRSEMNVSTLELGDSALYLCASSPGQGTYNEQFFGPGTRLTVL.

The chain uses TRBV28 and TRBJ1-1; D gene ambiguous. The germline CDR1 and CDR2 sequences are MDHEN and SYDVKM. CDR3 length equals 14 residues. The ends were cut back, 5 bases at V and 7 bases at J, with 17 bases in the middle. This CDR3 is CASSPSTHRNEAFF. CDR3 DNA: TGTGCCAGCAGTCCTTCAACACACCGAAATGAAGCTTTCTTT.

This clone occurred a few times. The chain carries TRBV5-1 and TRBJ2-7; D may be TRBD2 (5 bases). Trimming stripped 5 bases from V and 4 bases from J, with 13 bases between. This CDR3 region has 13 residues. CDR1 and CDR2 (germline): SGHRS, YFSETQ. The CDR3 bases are TGCGCCAGCAGGAGGGAAGGGAAATACGAGCAGTACTTC. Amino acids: CASRREGKYEQYF.

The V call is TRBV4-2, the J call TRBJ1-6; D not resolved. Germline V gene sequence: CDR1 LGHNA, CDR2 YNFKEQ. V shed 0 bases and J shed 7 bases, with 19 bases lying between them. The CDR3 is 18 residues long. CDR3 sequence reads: CASSQDRGRLSGNSPLHF. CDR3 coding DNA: TGTGCCAGCAGCCAAGATCGAGGGAGATTAAGTGGGAATTCACCCCTCCACTTT.